A selection of T cell receptor beta chains follows, all from one sample in a study of OX40 agonist ivuxolimab in advanced cancers. TCRdb's copy holds only in-frame clones and misses some; the assay was immunoSEQ multiplex PCR. The table has around 40,000 clones, roughly 90% seen once; the top ten hold approximately 0.51%. The sequenced sample was CD4+ or CD8+ T cells sorted from blood, obtained in a trial of the OX40 agonist ivuxolimab. These receptors all come from an adult with an advanced solid tumor such as melanoma, head and neck, liver or kidney cancer. Both conserved end residues are part of each CDR3. A D gene is named only where the DNA matches it firmly. Not every row has a clone size; where given, it reads once, few, many or a size class.

>TRBV18|NA|NA|TRBJ1-5
CASSPRQDVLQPQHF
TGTGCCAGCTCACCTCGACAGGATGTGCTACAGCCCCAGCATTTT
>TRBV10-2|NA|NA|TRBJ1-2
CASKIGGGYTF
TGCGCCAGCAAGATAGGGGGAGGCTACACCTTC
>TRBV20-1|NA|NA|TRBJ2-7
CSAIRDEQYF
TGCAGTGCTATTAGAGACGAGCAGTACTTC
>TRBV6-5|TRBD1|NA|TRBJ1-3
CASSYGDRGNTIYF
TGTGCCAGCAGTTACGGGGACAGGGGAAACACCATATATTTT
>TRBV27|TRBD1|NA|TRBJ2-2
CASMTGTGILVF
TGTGCCAGCATGACAGGGACGGGAATCTTGGTTTTT
>TRBV5-4|TRBD2|NA|TRBJ2-2
CASSPGGATTGELFF
TGTGCCAGCAGCCCGGGGGGGGCGACCACCGGGGAGCTGTTTTTT
>TRBV9|NA|NA|TRBJ2-5
CASSVGGGGETQYF
TGTGCCAGCAGCGTTGGGGGCGGGGGTGAGACCCAGTACTTC
>TRBV18|NA|NA|TRBJ1-4
CASSPPSQSGEKLFF
TGTGCCAGCTCACCACCGTCACAGAGCGGTGAAAAACTGTTTTTT
>TRBV7-9|NA|NA|TRBJ2-3
CASRRGPNVTDTQYF
TGTGCCAGCAGGCGAGGGCCAAATGTCACAGATACGCAGTATTTT
>TRBV4-1|NA|NA|TRBJ1-3
CASSLGRSGGNTIYF
TGCGCCAGCAGCCTAGGTCGATCAGGCGGAAACACCATATATTTT
>TRBV19|NA|NA|TRBJ2-7
CASPRQEQYF
TGTGCCAGCCCCCGGCAGGAACAGTACTTC
>TRBV19|TRBD1|NA|TRBJ1-4
CASRRGTGGYNEKLFF
TGTGCCAGTCGCCGAGGGACAGGGGGCTATAATGAAAAACTGTTTTTT
>TRBV5-6|NA|NA|TRBJ1-1
CASSLAWDRGGNTEAFF
TGTGCCAGCAGCTTGGCCTGGGACCGAGGAGGGAACACTGAAGCTTTCTTT
>TRBV2|TRBD2|NA|TRBJ2-5
CASSPRLAGGGETQYF
TGTGCCAGCAGTCCAAGACTAGCGGGGGGTGGAGAGACCCAGTACTTC
>TRBV7-9|NA|NA|TRBJ1-1
CASSLFSGQGDTEAFF
TGTGCCAGCAGCTTGTTTTCCGGGCAGGGCGACACTGAAGCTTTCTTT
>TRBV6-1|TRBD1|NA|TRBJ1-1
CASSKETGIAVDTEAFF
TGTGCCAGCAGTAAAGAGACAGGGATAGCCGTGGACACTGAAGCTTTCTTT
>TRBV5-1|NA|NA|TRBJ1-4
CASSLVRDRVITLRPNEKLFF
TGCGCCAGCAGCTTGGTCCGGGATCGCGTCATTACCCTCAGACCTAATGAAAAACTGTTTTTT
>TRBV5-4|TRBD1|NA|TRBJ1-2
CASSSGQGGWGGYTF
TGTGCCAGCAGCTCCGGACAGGGTGGTTGGGGTGGCTACACCTTC
>TRBV28|NA|NA|TRBJ2-7
CASSRDIRYEQYF
TGTGCCAGCAGCAGGGACATCCGCTACGAGCAGTACTTC
>TRBV7-2|NA|NA|TRBJ1-1
CASSPRNSEAFF
TGTGCCAGCAGCCCCCGAAACAGTGAAGCTTTCTTT
>TRBV6-5|NA|NA|TRBJ1-3
CASMAQPSGNTIYF
TGTGCCAGCATGGCTCAACCCTCTGGAAACACCATATATTTT
>TRBV10-1|TRBD1|NA|TRBJ1-4
CASSAGTADEKLFF
TGCGCCAGCTCTGCCGGGACAGCTGATGAAAAACTGTTTTTT
>TRBV5-8|NA|few|TRBJ1-5
CASSTRTMARQPQHF
TGTGCCAGCAGCACCAGGACAATGGCGCGTCAGCCCCAGCATTTT
>TRBV11-2|TRBD1|NA|TRBJ2-7
CASSPNLGQGDSYEQYF
TGTGCCAGCAGCCCCAATTTGGGGCAGGGGGACTCCTACGAGCAGTACTTC
>TRBV5-1|NA|NA|TRBJ2-2
CASSSQGLGELFF
TGCGCCAGCAGCTCACAGGGTTTGGGGGAGCTGTTTTTT
>TRBV7-6|NA|NA|TRBJ2-5
CASSFRGETQYF
TGTGCCAGCAGCTTTCGGGGCGAGACCCAGTACTTC
>TRBV15|NA|NA|TRBJ1-1
CATSRDYGVKNTEAFF
TGTGCCACCAGCAGAGATTACGGGGTCAAGAACACTGAAGCTTTCTTT
>TRBV18|NA|NA|TRBJ1-3
CASSRTSGSGNTIYF
TGTGCCAGCTCCCGTACCTCGGGCTCTGGAAACACCATATATTTT
>TRBV15|TRBD1|NA|TRBJ1-1
CATSSTPGQMNTEAFF
TGTGCCACCAGCAGTACCCCGGGACAGATGAACACTGAAGCTTTCTTT